This T cell receptor beta chain was observed in a study of PD-1 blockade in classical Hodgkin lymphoma. In the study overall: The patients were dosed with nivolumab 3 mg/kg, infused intravenously every 2 weeks. Notes on the study in general: Complete responders entered with baseline diversity on par with newly diagnosed patients, the results showed. By C4D1, diversity of CD4+ TCRs had risen significantly, whereas that of CD8+ TCRs had not.

The method was immunoSEQ multiplex PCR; TCRdb's version includes in-frame clones alone and lacks a portion of them. This sample yields around 18,000 clones, of which about 68% are seen a single time; approximately 2.2% belongs to the top ten. Described time point: cycle 4 day 1 (C4D1), after five to seven weeks of nivolumab. Every patient had relapsed following autologous stem cell transplantation, and cohorts differed in brentuximab vedotin exposure. Researchers report purifying CD4+ T cells from thawed PBMCs by magnetic negative selection. Best responses included complete response and partial response; otherwise, the best response was progressive disease. CDR1 MGHRA and CDR2 YSYEKL come from the germline V gene. The CDR3 length is 15 residues. V lost 1 base to trimming and J lost 4 bases; unmatched junction nucleotides: 4. As to this clone: Its cognate antigen is unknown.

This receptor was taken from a human donor with classical Hodgkin lymphoma. The chain carries TRBV4-1 and TRBJ2-1; 7 bases match TRBD2. The specimen was CD4+ T cells from blood, collected before the fourth cycle of nivolumab. The CDR3 sequence: CASSQAGGKYNEQFF. CDR3 in DNA: TGCGCCAGCAGCCAAGCCGGGGGGAAATACAATGAGCAGTTCTTC.